The next 31 T cell receptor beta chains were all read from a single sample in a study of T cell responses to AZD1222 COVID-19 vaccine (TCRdb year 2021). The time point label here, explained by the study, means: about 28 days (+/-7) after the second vaccine dose. To prepare the library, the immunoSEQ multiplex PCR assay was applied. TCRdb re-hosts the immuneACCESS table, in-frame sequences only. Its copies lack some clones; in the studies checked, an unresolved V gene accounts for under half of them, and the cause for the rest is not known. The sample table holds about 99,000 clones, of which 90% to 95% were seen once. The ten largest clones capture 8% to 8.5% of the sample. This specimen consisted of peripheral blood, obtained 28 days after the second AZD1222 dose. Receptors originate from an adult who received the AZD1222 COVID-19 vaccine.

The V call is TRBV5-1, the J call TRBJ2-7, with D possibly TRBD2 on 6 matching bases. Germline CDR1 is SGHRS and CDR2 is YFSETQ. The CDR3 covers 12 residues. Trimming pared 4 bases from V and 4 bases from J, leaving 9 bases between. The CDR3 sequence is CASSLGGYEQYF. The DNA for the CDR3 is TGCGCCAGCAGCCTTGGGGGGTACGAGCAGTACTTC.

The chain couples TRBV27 to TRBJ1-6, with 7 bases that match TRBD1. The V segment lost 5 bases and the J segment 2 bases; nucleotides outside the gene matches: 3. The CDR3 spans 15 residues. Germline V lookup: CDR1 MNHEY, CDR2 SMNVEV (reference sequence). This CDR3 is CASSPRGAYNSPLHF. DNA for the CDR3: TGTGCCAGCAGTCCCAGGGGGGCCTATAATTCACCCCTCCACTTT.

In its sample, this clone was seen once. V is TRBV28 and J is TRBJ1-6; D is perhaps TRBD1 (5 bases). This CDR3 is 19 amino acids long. Between the trimmed V and J ends, which lost 4 bases and 2 bases, there was a span of 21 bases. Germline V lookup: CDR1 MDHEN, CDR2 SYDVKM. The DNA of the CDR3 is TGTGCCAGCAGTTCTTGGGGCGGGGCCAGGGAACCCTATAATTCACCCCTCCACTTT. Encoded protein: CASSSWGGAREPYNSPLHF.

The V call is TRBV28, the J call TRBJ1-5, with TRBD1 matching 7 bases. V shed 8 bases and J 0 bases; nucleotides not matched to a gene: 4. CDR3 length: 14 residues. Germline V gene data show CDR1 as MDHEN and CDR2 as SYDVKM. The CDR3 DNA is TGTGCCAGCTCCAGGGACAGTAGCAATCAGCCCCAGCATTTT. Its protein product is CASSRDSSNQPQHF.

J is TRBJ2-3 and V is TRBV24-1; D remains unclear. Trimming took off 1 base at V and 0 bases at J, with 13 bases between the two ends. The CDR3 has 17 amino acids. Per the germline V gene, CDR1 is KGHDR and CDR2 is SFDVKD. The CDR3 DNA sequence: TGTGCCACCAGTGATTTCACGGCAAACCCTAGCACAGATACGCAGTATTTT. Protein product: CATSDFTANPSTDTQYF.

This clone was recorded a few times. The V call is TRBV6-5, the J call TRBJ1-5; perhaps TRBD1 as D (5 bases). Trimming pared 6 bases from V and 5 bases from J, leaving 17 bases between. This CDR3 is built from 15 residues. Germline loops: CDR1 MNHEY, CDR2 SVGAGI. The CDR3 DNA follows: TGTGCCAGCAGCGCCGGGACCTTCCGAGATCAGCCCCAGCATTTT. Translation gives CASSAGTFRDQPQHF.

The CDR3 sequence is CASSRGQGSLNTEAFF. CDR3 coding DNA: TGTGCCAGTAGCCGAGGACAGGGCAGTTTGAACACTGAAGCTTTCTTT. The J gene is TRBJ1-1, the V gene TRBV19; 8 positions agree with TRBD1. Germline values: CDR1 LNHDA, CDR2 SQIVND (reference sequence). After removal of 6 bases from V and 0 bases from J, the junction contained 9 bases not matched to a gene. The CDR3 contains 16 residues.

The gene calls are TRBV15 and TRBJ1-1, with TRBD1 matching over 7 bases. The V and J ends lost 3 bases and 14 bases, in that order; junction bases with no gene match: 18. Germline lookup yields CDR1 LNHNV and CDR2 YYDKDF (reference sequence). The CDR3 length is 15 residues. The CDR3 loop reads CATSRGDRDWTPLFF. In DNA form, the CDR3 reads TGTGCCACCAGCAGGGGAGACAGGGATTGGACCCCTTTGTTCTTT.

The chain is built from TRBV6-5 and TRBJ1-2, with D unresolved. Germline V gives CDR1 MNHEY, CDR2 SVGAGI. V dropped 4 bases and J dropped 3 bases, with 9 bases sitting between them. The CDR3 totals 13 residues. For the CDR3, the DNA is TGTGCCAGCAGTTGGCGAACAGACTATGGCTACACCTTC. Its translation is CASSWRTDYGYTF.

This chain connects TRBV4-1 to TRBJ2-7; 7 bases agree with TRBD2. The CDR3 totals 17 residues. J lost 2 bases, V lost 4 bases, and 14 bases had no gene match. Germline loops: CDR1 MGHRA, CDR2 YSYEKL. The DNA for the CDR3 is TGCGCCAGCAGCCCCGATCAGGCCGGGACTAAGCCCTACGAGCAGTACTTC. It encodes CASSPDQAGTKPYEQYF.

This clone was found once. The V and J genes are TRBV11-2 and TRBJ2-7; 9 bases match TRBD2. Unmatched junction bases numbered 7, after V lost 2 bases and J lost 5 bases. The CDR3 is 15 residues long. Germline V gene sequence: CDR1 SGHAT, CDR2 FQNNGV. The CDR3 is CASSLRIAGVNEQYF. The CDR3 nucleotides read TGTGCCAGCAGCTTAAGAATAGCGGGAGTGAACGAGCAGTACTTC.

The rearrangement links TRBV3-1 (or the pseudogene TRBV3-2) to TRBJ2-7; possibly TRBD1 for D (5 bases). The CDR3 contains 11 residues. The germline V gene encodes CDR1 LGHDT and CDR2 YNNKEL (reference sequence). The V and J ends lost 0 bases and 12 bases respectively, with 9 bases between them. As DNA, the CDR3 is TGTGCCAGCAGCCAAGATCTAGGGGTGTACTTC. Protein sequence: CASSQDLGVYF.

There are a few counts of this clone. The J gene is TRBJ1-1, the V gene TRBV11-2; D perhaps matches TRBD1 (5 bases). Trimming stripped 0 bases from V and 5 bases from J, with 7 bases between. The CDR3 is 13 amino acids. The germline V gene has CDR1 SGHAT and CDR2 FQNNGV. The CDR3 coding sequence is TGTGCCAGCAGCTTAGAGTGGGGGACTGAAGCTTTCTTT. Its protein product is CASSLEWGTEAFF.

The genes are TRBV7-9 and TRBJ2-3, with TRBD2 matching 7 bases. CDR1 SEHNR and CDR2 FQNEAQ come from the germline V gene (reference sequence). The V and J ends lost 3 bases and 10 bases, in that order; junction bases with no gene match: 10. This CDR3 comprises 14 residues. The CDR3 loop is CASSFAGDRAAQYF. The CDR3 DNA is TGTGCCAGCAGCTTCGCGGGAGATCGGGCGGCGCAGTATTTT.

In DNA form, the CDR3 reads TGTGCCATCAGTGAGTATTCCCGGGGACTTTCGAACACTGAAGCTTTCTTT. Encoded protein: CAISEYSRGLSNTEAFF. This chain uses TRBV10-3 with TRBJ1-1; D might be TRBD1 (5 bases). The CDR3 runs 17 residues. Trimming took off 1 base at V and 1 base at J, with 16 bases between the two ends. The germline gives CDR1 ENHRY, CDR2 SYGVKD.

The chain carries TRBV7-9 and TRBJ2-1; possibly TRBD2 for D (5 bases). V lost 2 bases and J lost 0, with 8 bases in between. The germline gives CDR1 SEHNR, CDR2 FQNEAQ (reference sequence). The CDR3 sequence is 15 residues long. The CDR3 sequence is CASSLTRVSYNEQFF. CDR3 in DNA: TGTGCCAGCAGCTTAACGCGGGTCTCCTACAATGAGCAGTTCTTC.

This chain connects TRBV7-9 to TRBJ2-1; 9 bases fit TRBD1. The ends lost 0 bases at V and 5 bases at J; junction bases unmatched: 8. Germline V gene data show CDR1 as SEHNR and CDR2 as FQNEAQ (reference sequence). CDR3 length equals 17 residues. The CDR3 loop reads CASSLALEDRGHNEQFF. The CDR3 coding sequence is TGTGCCAGCAGCTTAGCGCTGGAGGACAGGGGCCACAATGAGCAGTTCTTC.

In the case of this clone: This sample includes further DNA sequences coding for the same CDR3. J is TRBJ2-3 and V is TRBV5-1, with D hard to call. The CDR3 is 13 residues long. Trimming took 0 bases from V and 1 from J, leaving 3 bases between them. Germline V CDR1 and CDR2: SGHRS, YFSETQ. The CDR3 DNA reads as TGCGCCAGCAGCTTGGCAGGCACAGATACGCAGTATTTT. The encoded protein is CASSLAGTDTQYF.

The chain employs TRBV28 and TRBJ1-5; D remains unclear. CDR1 and CDR2 (germline): MDHEN, SYDVKM. The CDR3 sequence is 14 residues long. Trimming removed 8 bases at V and 0 bases at J, with 11 bases between. DNA of the CDR3: TGTGCCAGCCTAGCAGAATATAGCAATCAGCCCCAGCATTTT. Protein sequence: CASLAEYSNQPQHF.

The V and J genes are TRBV9 and TRBJ2-7, with a tentative D call TRBD1 (6 bases). From germline, CDR1 is SGDLS and CDR2 YYNGEE. Trimming left V 0 bases short and J 6 bases short, with 13 bases between. The CDR3 length is 14 residues. The CDR3 reads CASSVVGTKSEQYF. CDR3 DNA sequence: TGTGCCAGCAGCGTAGTGGGGACAAAATCCGAGCAGTACTTC.

Of note for this clone: Other DNA sequences in this sample translate to the same CDR3. The chain carries TRBV19 and TRBJ1-5; TRBD1 aligns across 7 bases. Germline V gene lookup returns CDR1 LNHDA and CDR2 SQIVND (reference sequence). The CDR3 runs 13 residues. V was pared by 4 bases and J by 4 bases, with 1 base of the junction left unmatched. CDR3 region: CASSTQGNQPQHF. The CDR3 DNA reads as TGTGCCAGTAGTACACAGGGGAATCAGCCCCAGCATTTT. The complete variable domain, with remaining parts taken from reference TRBV19 and TRBJ1-5, reads DGGITQSPKYLFRKEGQNVTLSCEQNLNHDAMYWYRQDPGQGLRLIYYSQIVNDFQKGDIAEGYSVSREKKESFPLTVTSAQKNPTAFYLCASSTQGNQPQHFGDGTRLSIL.

A note on this clone: Other nucleotide sequences from this sample produce the same CDR3. V and J are TRBV28 and TRBJ2-7, with no clear D. Looked up from germline, CDR1 is MDHEN and CDR2 is SYDVKM. Trimming took off 1 base at V and 6 bases at J, with 4 bases between the two ends. The CDR3 runs to 11 residues. The CDR3 DNA reads TGTGCCAGCAGTTTATTAGGCGAGCAGTACTTC. This encodes CASSLLGEQYF.

This clone was seen more than once but under ten times. The V and J genes are TRBV6-5 and TRBJ2-2; D is undetermined. Looked up from germline, CDR1 is MNHEY and CDR2 is SVGAGI. CDR3 size: 10 residues. V shed 8 bases and J shed 9 bases, with 7 bases lying between them. The CDR3 here is CASGVWELFF. CDR3 in DNA: TGTGCCAGCGGGGTTTGGGAGCTGTTTTTT.

This clone has a handful of counts. The rearrangement uses TRBV28 and TRBJ1-5, with D perhaps matching TRBD1 (5 bases). Per germline, CDR1 MDHEN and CDR2 SYDVKM. CDR3 length: 16 amino acids. The V end lost 7 bases, the J end lost 0 bases, and 16 bases lay between the germline ends. CDR3 sequence: CASIPVGGFSNQPQHF. The CDR3 DNA is TGTGCCAGCATCCCTGTGGGGGGTTTTAGCAATCAGCCCCAGCATTTT.

The CDR3: CASSPNTGNTEAFF. The CDR3, as DNA: TGTGCCAGCAGCCCCAATACGGGAAACACTGAAGCTTTCTTT. The chain recombines TRBV7-9 with TRBJ1-1; D is unclear. Per the germline V gene, CDR1 is SEHNR and CDR2 is FQNEAQ (reference sequence). This CDR3 has 14 amino acids. Trimming removed 5 bases from V and 2 bases from J, with 12 bases in between.

This chain joins TRBV24-1 and TRBJ2-5; possible D gene TRBD2, 6 bases. This CDR3 contains 17 residues. Trimming shortened V by 1 base and J by 3 bases, and 17 bases separated the two germline ends. Germline CDR1 and CDR2: KGHDR and SFDVKD. DNA of the CDR3: TGTGCCACCAGTGATTTTTCTCGTTCGGGAGCTGAAGAGACCCAGTACTTC. It encodes CATSDFSRSGAEETQYF.

This sequence joins TRBV9 and TRBJ2-3; D gene unclear. Trimming removed 4 bases at V and 2 bases at J, with 11 bases between. CDR3 length equals 14 residues. Per the germline V gene, CDR1 is SGDLS and CDR2 is YYNGEE. CDR3 coding DNA: TGTGCCAGCAGCTCCCAGATACACACAGATACGCAGTATTTT. Its protein is CASSSQIHTDTQYF.

The chain recombines TRBV6-5 with TRBJ1-2, with D unclear. Germline V gene data show CDR1 as MNHEY and CDR2 as SVGAGI. Trimming took off 5 bases at V and 3 bases at J, with 13 bases between the two ends. The CDR3 contains 14 residues. CDR3 DNA: TGTGCCAGCAGTAGACAAGGTGCTGACTATGGCTACACCTTC. It yields the protein CASSRQGADYGYTF.

The V call is TRBV3-1 (or the pseudogene TRBV3-2), the J call TRBJ2-7; 9 positions agree with TRBD1. Germline assignment: CDR1 LGHDT and CDR2 YNNKEL (reference sequence). After removal of 1 base from V and 2 bases from J, the junction contained 3 bases not matched to a gene. The CDR3 runs to 15 residues. CDR3 region: CASSQGRDRAYEQYF. The CDR3, as DNA: TGTGCCAGCAGCCAAGGCCGGGACAGGGCCTACGAGCAGTACTTC.

V gene TRBV12-3 or TRBV12-4 combines with J gene TRBJ2-2, with TRBD1 as a possible D gene (5 bases). The CDR3 spans 13 residues. V lost 3 bases to trimming and J lost 7 bases, with 9 bases between them. The CDR3 loop is CASSLKGNGELFF. The DNA for the CDR3 is TGTGCCAGCAGTTTGAAGGGGAACGGGGAGCTGTTTTTT.

The chain has TRBV19 and TRBJ1-5, with D possibly matching TRBD1 (5 bases). CDR1 and CDR2 (germline): LNHDA, SQIVND (reference sequence). Trimming stripped 3 bases from V and 2 bases from J, with 20 bases between. This CDR3 contains 18 residues. CDR3 nucleotide sequence: TGTGCCAGTAGTATGGGGCAGGGAGTAGCACGAGGCAATCAGCCCCAGCATTTT. This sequence encodes CASSMGQGVARGNQPQHF.